Reported below is one T cell receptor (beta chain). Its antigen is unidentified. TCRdb redid the calling of the RACE reads with MiXCR, one entry per CDR3 protein. Here the sample spans 75,000 to 95,000 distinct CDR3 sequences, 9.5% to 12% being singletons. Germline V gives CDR1 LGHDT, CDR2 YNNKEL (reference sequence). V was clipped by 4 bases and J by 6 bases; unmatched bases: 9. The CDR3 has 15 amino acids. The time point was: patch test 2, 6 weeks after DPC sensitization. Treatment meaning: therapeutic diphenylcyclopropenone sensitization with weekly scalp DPC. The data stem from a study of human T cells and chemical hapten exposure. Study-wide points: Relative to controls, expanded TCRs formed significantly more large CDR3 similarity clusters.

The starting material was whole blood, obtained in connection with sensitization to the hapten diphenylcyclopropenone (DPC). The chain carries TRBV3-1 and TRBJ2-1, with 7 bases matching TRBD2. This clonotype originated in a man aged 35 to 55 with alopecia areata. Some clones in this sample may be carry-over from other donors' samples. The CDR3 protein is CASSPRSGILNEQFF. CDR3 DNA: TGTGCCAGCAGCCCCAGAAGCGGGATACTCAATGAGCAGTTCTTC.